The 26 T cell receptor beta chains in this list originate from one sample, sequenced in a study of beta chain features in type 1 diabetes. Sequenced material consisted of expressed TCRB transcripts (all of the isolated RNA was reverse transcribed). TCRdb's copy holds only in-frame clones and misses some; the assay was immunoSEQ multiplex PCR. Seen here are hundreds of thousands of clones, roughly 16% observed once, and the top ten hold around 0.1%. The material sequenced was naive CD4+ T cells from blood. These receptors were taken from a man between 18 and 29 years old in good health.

CDR3 sequence: CASSLGDRGGDTQYF. The CDR3 region has the DNA TGTGCCAGCAGCTTAGGGGACAGGGGTGGAGATACGCAGTATTTT. The chain carries TRBV7-9 and TRBJ2-3; the match to TRBD1 covers 10 bases. CDR1 is SEHNR and CDR2 is FQNEAQ in the germline V gene (reference sequence). The CDR3 sequence is 15 residues long. Trimming at V came to 1 base and at J to 5 bases, leaving 3 bases not matched to a gene.

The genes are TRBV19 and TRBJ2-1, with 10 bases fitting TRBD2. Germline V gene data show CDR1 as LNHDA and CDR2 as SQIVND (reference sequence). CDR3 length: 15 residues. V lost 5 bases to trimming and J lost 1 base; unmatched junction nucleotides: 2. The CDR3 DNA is TGTGCCAGTAGTCTAGCGGGGGTGTCCTACAATGAGCAGTTCTTC. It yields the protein CASSLAGVSYNEQFF.

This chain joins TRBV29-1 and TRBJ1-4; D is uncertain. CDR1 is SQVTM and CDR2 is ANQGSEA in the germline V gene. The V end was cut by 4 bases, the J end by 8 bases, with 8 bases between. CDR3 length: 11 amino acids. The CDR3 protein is CSVGRWEKLFF. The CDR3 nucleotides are TGCAGCGTTGGACGGTGGGAAAAACTGTTTTTT.

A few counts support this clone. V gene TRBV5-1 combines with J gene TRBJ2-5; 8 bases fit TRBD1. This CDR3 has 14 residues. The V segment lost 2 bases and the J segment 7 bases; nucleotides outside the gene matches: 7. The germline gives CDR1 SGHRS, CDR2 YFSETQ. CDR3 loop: CASSLSVDRGTQYF. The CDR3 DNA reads TGCGCCAGCAGCTTATCGGTAGACAGGGGGACCCAGTACTTC.

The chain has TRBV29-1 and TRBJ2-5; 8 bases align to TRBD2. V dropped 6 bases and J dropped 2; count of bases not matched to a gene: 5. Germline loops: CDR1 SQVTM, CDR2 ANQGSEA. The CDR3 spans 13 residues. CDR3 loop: CSVLLAGQETQYF. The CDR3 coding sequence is TGCAGCGTCCTATTAGCGGGGCAAGAGACCCAGTACTTC.

For the CDR3, the DNA is TGTGCCTGGAGTGTCGGGGGAGCCGGGTCGGGTGAGCAGTTCTTC. This encodes CAWSVGGAGSGEQFF. The J gene is TRBJ2-1, the V gene TRBV30; possible D gene TRBD2, 6 bases. Per the germline V gene, CDR1 is GTSNPN and CDR2 is SVGIG (reference sequence). The V gene lost 0 bases and the J gene lost 9 bases, with 18 bases spanning the gap. The CDR3 has 15 amino acids.

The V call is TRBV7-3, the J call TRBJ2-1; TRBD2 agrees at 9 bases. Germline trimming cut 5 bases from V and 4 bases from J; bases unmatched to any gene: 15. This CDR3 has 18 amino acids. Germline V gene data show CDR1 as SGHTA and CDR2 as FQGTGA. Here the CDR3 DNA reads TGTGCCAGCAGCCCATCCCCGGGCGGGGGGGCCCTGTACAATGAGCAGTTCTTC. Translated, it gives CASSPSPGGGALYNEQFF.

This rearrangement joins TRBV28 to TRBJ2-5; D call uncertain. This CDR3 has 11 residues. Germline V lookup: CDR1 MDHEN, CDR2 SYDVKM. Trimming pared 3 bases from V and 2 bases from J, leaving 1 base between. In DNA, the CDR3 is TGTGCCAGCAGTTTTCAAGAGACCCAGTACTTC. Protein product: CASSFQETQYF.

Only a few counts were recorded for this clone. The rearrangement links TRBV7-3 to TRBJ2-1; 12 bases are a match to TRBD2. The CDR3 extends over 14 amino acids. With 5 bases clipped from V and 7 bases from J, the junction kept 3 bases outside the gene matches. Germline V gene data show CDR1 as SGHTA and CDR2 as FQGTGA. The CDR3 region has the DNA TGTGCCAGCAGCCTAGCGGGAGGGGATAATGAGCAGTTCTTC. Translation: CASSLAGGDNEQFF.

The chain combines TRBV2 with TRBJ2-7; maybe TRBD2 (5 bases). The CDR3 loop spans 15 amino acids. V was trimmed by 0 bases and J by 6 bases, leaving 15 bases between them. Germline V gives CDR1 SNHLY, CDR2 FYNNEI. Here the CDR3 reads CASSEASSEAGEQYF. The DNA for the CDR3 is TGTGCCAGCAGTGAAGCGTCCAGTGAGGCGGGCGAGCAGTACTTC. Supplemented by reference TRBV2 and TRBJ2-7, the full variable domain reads EPEVTQTPSHQVTQMGQEVILRCVPISNHLYFYWYRQILGQKVEFLVSFYNNEISEKSEIFDDQFSVERPDGSNFTLKIRSTKLEDSAMYFCASSEASSEAGEQYFGPGTRLTVT.

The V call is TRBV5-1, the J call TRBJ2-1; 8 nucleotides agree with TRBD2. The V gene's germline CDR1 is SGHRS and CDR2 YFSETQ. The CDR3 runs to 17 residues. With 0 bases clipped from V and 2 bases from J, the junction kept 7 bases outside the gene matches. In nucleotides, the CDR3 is TGCGCCAGCAGCTTGGGAGCTAGCGGGCCCCCCTACAATGAGCAGTTCTTC. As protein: CASSLGASGPPYNEQFF.

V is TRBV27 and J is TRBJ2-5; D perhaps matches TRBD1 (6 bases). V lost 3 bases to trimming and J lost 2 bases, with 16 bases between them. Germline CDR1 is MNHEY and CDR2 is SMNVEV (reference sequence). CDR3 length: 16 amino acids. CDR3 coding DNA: TGTGCCAGCAGTTTGCAGGGGCGCACCCCTCAAGAGACCCAGTACTTC. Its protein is CASSLQGRTPQETQYF.

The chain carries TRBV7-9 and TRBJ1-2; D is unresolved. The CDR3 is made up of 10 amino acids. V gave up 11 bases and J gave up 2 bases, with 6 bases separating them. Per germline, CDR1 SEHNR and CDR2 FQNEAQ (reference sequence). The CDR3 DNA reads TGTGCCTCAAACAACTATGGCTACACCTTC. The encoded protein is CASNNYGYTF.

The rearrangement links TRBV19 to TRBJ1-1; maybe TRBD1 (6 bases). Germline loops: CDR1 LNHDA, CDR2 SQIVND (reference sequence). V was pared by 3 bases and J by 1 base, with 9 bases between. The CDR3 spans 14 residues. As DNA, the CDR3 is TGTGCCAGTAGTATCGTCAGGGGGAACACTGAAGCTTTCTTT. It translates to CASSIVRGNTEAFF.

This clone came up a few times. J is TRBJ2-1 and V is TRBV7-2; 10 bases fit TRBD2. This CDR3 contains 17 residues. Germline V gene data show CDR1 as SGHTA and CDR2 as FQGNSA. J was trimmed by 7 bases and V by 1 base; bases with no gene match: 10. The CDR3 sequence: CASSLGGSGRAVNEQFF. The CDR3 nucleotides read TGTGCCAGCAGCTTAGGAGGAAGCGGGAGGGCCGTAAATGAGCAGTTCTTC.

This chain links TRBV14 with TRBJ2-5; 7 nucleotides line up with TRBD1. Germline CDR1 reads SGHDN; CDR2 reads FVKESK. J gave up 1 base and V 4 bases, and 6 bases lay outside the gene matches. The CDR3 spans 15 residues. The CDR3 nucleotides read TGTGCCAGCAGCCGCTACAGGGGTTCCCAAGAGACCCAGTACTTC. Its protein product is CASSRYRGSQETQYF.

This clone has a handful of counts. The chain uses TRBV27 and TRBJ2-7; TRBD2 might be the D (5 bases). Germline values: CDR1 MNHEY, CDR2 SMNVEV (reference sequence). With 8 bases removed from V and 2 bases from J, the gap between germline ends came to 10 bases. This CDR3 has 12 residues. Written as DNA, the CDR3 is TGTGCCAGCCAGCGGAACCCCTACGAGCAGTACTTC. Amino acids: CASQRNPYEQYF.

The CDR3 loop is CASSLVASEAFF. CDR3 DNA sequence: TGTGCCAGCAGCTTAGTAGCTTCTGAAGCTTTCTTT. The chain carries TRBV7-9 and TRBJ1-1; D gene ambiguous. The CDR3 has 12 amino acids. Germline V gene data show CDR1 as SEHNR and CDR2 as FQNEAQ (reference sequence). V gave up 1 base and J gave up 6 bases, with 6 bases separating them.

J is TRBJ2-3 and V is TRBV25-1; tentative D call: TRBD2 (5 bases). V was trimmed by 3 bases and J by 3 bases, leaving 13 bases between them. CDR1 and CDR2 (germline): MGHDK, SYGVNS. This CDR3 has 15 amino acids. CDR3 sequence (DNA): TGTGCCAGCAGTGACCCCAGCGGATATACAGATACGCAGTATTTT. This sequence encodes CASSDPSGYTDTQYF.

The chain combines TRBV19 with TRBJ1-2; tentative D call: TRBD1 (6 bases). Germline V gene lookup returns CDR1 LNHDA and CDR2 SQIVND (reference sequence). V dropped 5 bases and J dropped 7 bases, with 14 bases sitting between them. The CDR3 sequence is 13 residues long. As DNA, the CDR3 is TGTGCCAGTAGTCCCAGGGGAGCGGCTGGCTACACCTTC. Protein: CASSPRGAAGYTF.

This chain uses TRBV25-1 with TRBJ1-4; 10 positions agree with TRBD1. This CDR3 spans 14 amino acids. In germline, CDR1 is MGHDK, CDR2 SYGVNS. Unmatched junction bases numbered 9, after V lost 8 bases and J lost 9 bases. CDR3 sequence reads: CASVRQGAPKKLFF. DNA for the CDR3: TGTGCCAGCGTCCGACAGGGGGCGCCGAAAAAACTGTTTTTT. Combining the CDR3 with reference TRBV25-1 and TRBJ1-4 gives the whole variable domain EADIYQTPRYLVIGTGKKITLECSQTMGHDKMYWYQQDPGMELHLIHYSYGVNSTEKGDLSSESTVSRIRTEHFPLTLESARPSHTSQYLCASVRQGAPKKLFFGSGTQLSVL.

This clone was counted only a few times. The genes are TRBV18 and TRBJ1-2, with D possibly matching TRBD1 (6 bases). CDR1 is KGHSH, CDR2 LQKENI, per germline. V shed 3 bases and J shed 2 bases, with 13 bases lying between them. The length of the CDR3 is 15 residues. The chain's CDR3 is CASSPLGQPNYGYTF. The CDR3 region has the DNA TGTGCCAGCTCACCGCTAGGACAGCCAAACTATGGCTACACCTTC. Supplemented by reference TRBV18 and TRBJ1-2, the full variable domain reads NAGVMQNPRHLVRRRGQEARLRCSPMKGHSHVYWYRQLPEEGLKFMVYLQKENIIDESGMPKERFSAEFPKEGPSILRIQQVVRGDSAAYFCASSPLGQPNYGYTFGSGTRLTVV.

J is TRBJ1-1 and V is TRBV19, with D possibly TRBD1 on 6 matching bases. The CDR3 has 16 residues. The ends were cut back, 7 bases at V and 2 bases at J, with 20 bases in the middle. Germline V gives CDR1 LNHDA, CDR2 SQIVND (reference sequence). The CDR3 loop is CASNAPPTGANTEAFF. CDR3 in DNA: TGTGCCAGTAACGCCCCTCCCACGGGGGCCAACACTGAAGCTTTCTTT.

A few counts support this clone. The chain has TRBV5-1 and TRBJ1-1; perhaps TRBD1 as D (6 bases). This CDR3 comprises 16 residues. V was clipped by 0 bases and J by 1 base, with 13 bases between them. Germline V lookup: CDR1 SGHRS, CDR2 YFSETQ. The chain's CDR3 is CASSLVAGVKNTEAFF. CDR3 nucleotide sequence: TGCGCCAGCAGCTTGGTGGCAGGGGTGAAGAACACTGAAGCTTTCTTT. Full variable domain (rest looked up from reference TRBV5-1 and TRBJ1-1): KAGVTQTPRYLIKTRGQQVTLSCSPISGHRSVSWYQQTPGQGLQFLFEYFSETQRNKGNFPGRFSGRQFSNSRSEMNVSTLELGDSALYLCASSLVAGVKNTEAFFGQGTRLTVV.

The CDR3 sequence: CASSLNGQGHQPQHF. CDR3 coding DNA: TGTGCCAGCAGCTTAAATGGACAGGGTCATCAGCCCCAGCATTTT. The chain has TRBV7-2 and TRBJ1-5; 8 bases match TRBD1. Trimming at V came to 2 bases and at J to 5 bases, leaving 5 bases not matched to a gene. CDR3 length: 15 residues. Germline V gives CDR1 SGHTA, CDR2 FQGNSA.

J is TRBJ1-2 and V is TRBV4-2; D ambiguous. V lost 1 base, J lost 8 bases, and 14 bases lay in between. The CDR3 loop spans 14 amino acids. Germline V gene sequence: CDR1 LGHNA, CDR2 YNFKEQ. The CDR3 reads CASSQAQVGYGYTF. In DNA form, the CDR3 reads TGTGCCAGCAGCCAAGCCCAGGTTGGCTACGGCTACACCTTC.